The entry below gives a single TCR beta chain sequence along with its context. Its antigen is currently unknown. The data originate from a study of T cell responses to AZD1222 COVID-19 vaccine. Findings and caveats of the study: Clonal diversity was possibly underestimated, and white British individuals and females predominated among donors. As reported, nearly half of all spike-specific TCRs target variant regions that are unmutated.

The method was immunoSEQ multiplex PCR; TCRdb's version includes in-frame clones alone and lacks a portion of them. In the table there are about 150,000 clones, 90% to 95% of which are singletons. V lost 1 base and J 0 bases, leaving 2 bases between the germline ends. Germline CDR1 LNHDA, CDR2 SQIVND (reference sequence). The CDR3 loop spans 13 amino acids. The material sequenced was peripheral blood, taken 28 days after the second AZD1222 dose. The V and J genes are TRBV19 and TRBJ2-3; D unresolved. This TCR came from an adult who received the AZD1222 COVID-19 vaccine. The CDR3 DNA follows: TGTGCCAGTAGTATAGCAAGCACAGATACGCAGTATTTT. Encoded protein: CASSIASTDTQYF.